One and the same sample provided the 10 T cell receptor beta chains below, sequenced in a study of beta chain features in type 1 diabetes. cDNA synthesis used the whole RNA isolate, giving expressed TCRB sequences. Profiled with immunoSEQ multiplex PCR; TCRdb holds only in-frame clones, not every one. In the table there are about 140,000 clones, 6.9% of which are singletons. Sequences were obtained from central memory CD4+ T cells from blood. Every receptor here comes from a woman in her twenties or thirties in good health.

The chain carries TRBV4-2 and TRBJ2-5, with 9 bases that match TRBD2. V was pared by 1 base and J by 2 bases, with 2 bases of the junction left unmatched. CDR1 is LGHNA and CDR2 is YNFKEQ in the germline V gene. CDR3 length: 15 amino acids. The CDR3 loop is CASSQGLAVQETQYF. The DNA of the CDR3 is TGTGCCAGCAGCCAAGGACTAGCGGTTCAAGAGACCCAGTACTTC.

This clone occurred a few times. The gene calls are TRBV7-3 and TRBJ2-4; D possibly corresponds to TRBD2 (5 bases). The length of the CDR3 is 13 residues. Trimming stripped 3 bases from V and 4 bases from J, with 7 bases between. Per germline, CDR1 SGHTA and CDR2 FQGTGA. The CDR3 sequence is CASSLTGKNIQYF. CDR3 coding DNA: TGTGCCAGCAGCTTGACGGGGAAAAACATTCAGTACTTC.

This clone has a handful of counts. The chain couples TRBV28 to TRBJ1-1; 11 bases map to TRBD1. Germline V CDR1 and CDR2: MDHEN, SYDVKM. The CDR3 is made up of 14 amino acids. Trimming cost V 7 bases and J 10 bases; bases outside gene matches: 11. The CDR3 sequence: CASKLPGQGGRAFF. In DNA, the CDR3 is TGTGCCAGCAAGCTACCGGGACAGGGGGGTAGAGCTTTCTTT. The whole variable domain, remainder taken from reference TRBV28 and TRBJ1-1, is DVKVTQSSRYLVKRTGEKVFLECVQDMDHENMFWYRQDPGLGLRLIYFSYDVKMKEKGDIPEGYSVSREKKERFSLILESASTNQTSMYLCASKLPGQGGRAFFGQGTRLTVV.

In this sample, this clone turned up a few times. This chain uses TRBV2 with TRBJ1-2; D might be TRBD1 (6 bases). Germline CDR1 reads SNHLY; CDR2 reads FYNNEI. The V and J ends lost 3 bases and 8 bases respectively, with 13 bases between them. CDR3 size: 13 residues. CDR3 loop: CASSESGARGYTF. CDR3 coding DNA: TGTGCCAGCAGTGAGTCAGGGGCGCGCGGCTACACCTTC.

A few counts support this clone. The chain joins TRBV7-3 to TRBJ2-7; D is perhaps TRBD2 (6 bases). The V end lost 0 bases, the J end lost 5 bases, and 8 bases lay between the germline ends. Per the germline V gene, CDR1 is SGHTA and CDR2 is FQGTGA. The CDR3 length is 13 residues. CDR3 residues: CASSLTGSDEQYF. CDR3 DNA: TGTGCCAGCAGCTTAACCGGGAGTGACGAGCAGTACTTC.

This clone was observed a handful of times. V and J are TRBV11-2 and TRBJ2-7; no firm D call. The CDR3 sequence is 14 residues long. Per the germline V gene, CDR1 is SGHAT and CDR2 is FQNNGV. Deletions cut 1 base from V and 0 bases from J, with 7 bases between. The CDR3 bases are TGTGCCAGCAGCTTAGGTCCCCACTCCTACGAGCAGTACTTC. This translates into CASSLGPHSYEQYF.

The chain has TRBV5-6 and TRBJ2-4; possibly TRBD1 for D (5 bases). Trimming cost V 4 bases and J 7 bases, with 12 bases left between them. The germline gives CDR1 SGHDT, CDR2 YYEEEE. The CDR3 is made up of 13 amino acids. The CDR3 loop reads CASSIPDTNIQYF. CDR3 DNA sequence: TGTGCCAGCAGCATCCCGGACACTAACATTCAGTACTTC.

V and J are TRBV19 and TRBJ2-2; TRBD2 matches 10 bases. The CDR3 runs 14 residues. V trimming: 9 bases; J trimming: 5 bases; junction bases outside the gene matches: 6. Germline V CDR1 and CDR2: LNHDA, SQIVND (reference sequence). The CDR3 here is CASEREGRTGELFF. In nucleotides, the CDR3 is TGTGCCAGCGAGCGGGAGGGGCGGACCGGGGAGCTGTTTTTT.

The chain is built from TRBV6-5 and TRBJ1-4, with TRBD1 identical over 8 bases. Germline loops: CDR1 MNHEY, CDR2 SVGAGI. The CDR3 is 14 residues long. Trimming at V came to 5 bases and at J to 6 bases, leaving 5 bases not matched to a gene. For the CDR3, the DNA is TGTGCCAGCAGTGACAAGGACAGGGATGAAAAACTGTTTTTT. It yields the protein CASSDKDRDEKLFF.

This clone was counted only a few times. This chain links TRBV11-1 with TRBJ2-2; D remains unclear. The V and J ends lost 4 bases and 4 bases respectively, with 16 bases between them. Germline assignment: CDR1 SGHAT and CDR2 FQDESV (reference sequence). The CDR3 is 16 residues long. The CDR3 DNA reads TGTGCCAGCAGCTCGTCCCGGCGCGGAATCACCGGGGAGCTGTTTTTT. Protein product: CASSSSRRGITGELFF.